One sample yielded the 5 T cell receptor beta chains listed below, sequenced in a study of blood T cells in healthy people across ages. Through a sample-barcoded 5' primer and a J-beta primer mix, a second PCR was run for roughly 7 to 12 cycles. From the 5' RACE reads, TCRdb called clonotypes with MiXCR, one entry per CDR3 protein. The table has roughly 1,700,000 distinct CDR3 sequences, 28% seen once. The specimen was blood. The receptors originated from a woman younger than 45 in good health.

The rearrangement uses TRBV6-6 and TRBJ1-1, with D possibly being TRBD1 (6 bases). Deletions cut 6 bases from V and 1 base from J, with 18 bases between. The CDR3 runs 16 residues. Germline CDR1 and CDR2: MNHNY and SVGAGI (reference sequence). CDR3 residues: CASSPGQGTGNTEAFF. Written as DNA, the CDR3 is TGTGCCAGCAGCCCCGGCCAGGGGACCGGGAACACTGAAGCTTTCTTT.

This clonotype has more than one count but fewer than ten. At one boundary the junction diverges from the germline segment, which might be a read error. In nucleotides, the CDR3 is TGCGCCAGCAGCCCTTGGGACAGGGAGGTCAATGAGCGGTTCTTC. It translates to CASSPWDREVNERFF. This sequence joins TRBV5-1 and TRBJ2-1; TRBD1 agrees at 9 bases. Germline CDR1 is SGHRS and CDR2 is YFSETQ. The CDR3 has 15 amino acids.

The gene calls are TRBV11-2 and TRBJ2-7; D might be TRBD1 or TRBD2, each matching 5 bases. V was clipped by 5 bases and J by 1 base, with 12 bases between them. The CDR3 is 14 amino acids. In germline, CDR1 is SGHAT, CDR2 FQNNGV. The CDR3 loop reads CASSPGPISYEQYF. CDR3 in DNA: TGTGCCAGCAGCCCGGGACCGATATCCTACGAGCAGTACTTC. Using reference TRBV11-2 and TRBJ2-7 for the parts outside the CDR3, the full variable domain is EAGVAQSPRYKIIEKRQSVAFWCNPISGHATLYWYQQILGQGPKLLIQFQNNGVVDDSQLPKDRFSAERLKGVDSTLKIQPAKLEDSAVYLCASSPGPISYEQYFGPGTRLTVT.

The rearrangement links TRBV12-3 or TRBV12-4 to TRBJ1-1; D is ambiguous. V lost 4 bases and J lost 8, with 14 bases in between. This CDR3 is built from 13 residues. The CDR3, as DNA: TGTGCCAGCAGTTCCGTAGGGAGGTCGGAAGCTTTCTTT. Its translation is CASSSVGRSEAFF.

The chain links TRBV19 to TRBJ1-3; 7 nucleotides line up with TRBD1. CDR1 is LNHDA and CDR2 is SQIVND in the germline V gene (reference sequence). The CDR3 has 12 amino acids. The V segment lost 9 bases and the J segment 8 bases; nucleotides outside the gene matches: 7. In DNA form, the CDR3 reads TGTGCCAGCTCCGACAGGGAGGACACCATATATTTT. Its translation: CASSDREDTIYF.